This TCR beta chain is from a study of blood T cell repertoires in COVID-19. The CDR3 sequence is 15 residues long. Germline loops: CDR1 PRHDT, CDR2 FYEKMQ (reference sequence). After removal of 4 bases from V and 2 bases from J, the junction contained 6 bases not matched to a gene. Original processing notes: For nucleated cells, counts were estimated from reference gene primer amplification. Sequenced by immunoSEQ multiplex PCR; TCRdb stores in-frame clones only, minus some. That table supplies the V and J calls and clone size; D and trimming were determined from the DNA. Found here are about 200,000 clones, 88% of them singletons; the top ten hold 18%.

The chain has TRBV13 and TRBJ2-7, with TRBD1 identical over 9 bases. The source is a man aged 50 to 60 with COVID-19, enrolled during active disease. The sequencing sample was made of peripheral blood. This CDR3 is CASSSRGQGTYEQYF. In DNA, the CDR3 is TGTGCCAGCAGCTCCCGTGGACAGGGGACCTACGAGCAGTACTTC. Combining the CDR3 with reference TRBV13 and TRBJ2-7 gives the whole variable domain AAGVIQSPRHLIKEKRETATLKCYPIPRHDTVYWYQQGPGQDPQFLISFYEKMQSDKGSIPDRFSAQQFSDYHSELNMSSLELGDSALYFCASSSRGQGTYEQYFGPGTRLTVT.